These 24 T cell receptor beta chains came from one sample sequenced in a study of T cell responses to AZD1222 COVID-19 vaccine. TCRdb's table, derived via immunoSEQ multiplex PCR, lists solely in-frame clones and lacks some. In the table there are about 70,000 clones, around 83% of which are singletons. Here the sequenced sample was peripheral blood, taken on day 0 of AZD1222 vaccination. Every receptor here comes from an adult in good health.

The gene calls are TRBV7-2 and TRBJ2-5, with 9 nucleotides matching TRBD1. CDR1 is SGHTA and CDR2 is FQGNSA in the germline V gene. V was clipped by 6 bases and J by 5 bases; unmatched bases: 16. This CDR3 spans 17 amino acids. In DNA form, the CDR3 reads TGTGCCAGCAGGCCCCGGTCCGGGACAGGGATCGGGGAGACCCAGTACTTC. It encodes CASRPRSGTGIGETQYF.

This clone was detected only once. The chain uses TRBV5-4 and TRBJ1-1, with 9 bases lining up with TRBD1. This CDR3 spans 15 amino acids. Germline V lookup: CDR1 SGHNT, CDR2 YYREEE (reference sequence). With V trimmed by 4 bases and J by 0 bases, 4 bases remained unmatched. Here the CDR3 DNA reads TGTGCCAGCAGCCAATGGACAGGGGTGAACACTGAAGCTTTCTTT. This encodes CASSQWTGVNTEAFF. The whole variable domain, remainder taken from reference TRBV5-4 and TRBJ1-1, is ETGVTQSPTHLIKTRGQQVTLRCSSQSGHNTVSWYQQALGQGPQFIFQYYREEENGRGNFPPRFSGLQFPNYSSELNVNALELDDSALYLCASSQWTGVNTEAFFGQGTRLTVV.

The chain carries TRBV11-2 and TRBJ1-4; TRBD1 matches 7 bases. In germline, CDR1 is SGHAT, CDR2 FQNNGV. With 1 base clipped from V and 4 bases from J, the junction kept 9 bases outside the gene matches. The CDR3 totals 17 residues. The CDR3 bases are TGTGCCAGCAGCTTAGGACAGGGTCCCTCAGTTAATGAAAAACTGTTTTTT. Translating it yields CASSLGQGPSVNEKLFF.

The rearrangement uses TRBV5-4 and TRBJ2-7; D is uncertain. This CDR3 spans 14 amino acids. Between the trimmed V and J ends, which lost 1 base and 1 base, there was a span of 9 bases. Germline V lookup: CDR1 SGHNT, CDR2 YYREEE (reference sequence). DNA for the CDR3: TGTGCCAGCAGCTTGATGTCCGTTTCCTACGAGCAGTACTTC. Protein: CASSLMSVSYEQYF.

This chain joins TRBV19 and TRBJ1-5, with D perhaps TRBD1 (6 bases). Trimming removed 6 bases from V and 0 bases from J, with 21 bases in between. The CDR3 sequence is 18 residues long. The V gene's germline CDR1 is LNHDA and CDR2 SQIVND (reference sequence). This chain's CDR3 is CASRLDGGGSISNQPQHF. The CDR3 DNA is TGTGCCAGTAGGTTGGATGGAGGGGGATCCATTAGCAATCAGCCCCAGCATTTT.

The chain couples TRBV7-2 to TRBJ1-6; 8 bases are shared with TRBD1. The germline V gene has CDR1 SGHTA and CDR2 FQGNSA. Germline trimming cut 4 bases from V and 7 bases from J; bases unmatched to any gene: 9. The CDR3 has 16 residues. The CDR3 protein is CASSSFQGARNSPLHF. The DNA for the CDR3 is TGTGCCAGCAGCTCTTTTCAGGGGGCGAGGAATTCACCCCTCCACTTT.

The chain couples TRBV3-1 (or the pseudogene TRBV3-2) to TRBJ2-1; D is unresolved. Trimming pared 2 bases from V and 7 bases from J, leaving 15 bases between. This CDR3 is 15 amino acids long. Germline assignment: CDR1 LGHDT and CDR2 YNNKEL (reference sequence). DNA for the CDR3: TGTGCCAGCAGCCAACAGGAGCCTGGGGTTAATGAGCAGTTCTTC. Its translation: CASSQQEPGVNEQFF.

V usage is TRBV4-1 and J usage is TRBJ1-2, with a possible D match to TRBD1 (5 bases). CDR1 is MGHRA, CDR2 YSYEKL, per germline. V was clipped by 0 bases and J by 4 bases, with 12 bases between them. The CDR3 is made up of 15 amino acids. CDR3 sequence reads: CASSQDHGTAYGYTF. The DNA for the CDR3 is TGCGCCAGCAGCCAAGATCACGGGACCGCCTATGGCTACACCTTC.

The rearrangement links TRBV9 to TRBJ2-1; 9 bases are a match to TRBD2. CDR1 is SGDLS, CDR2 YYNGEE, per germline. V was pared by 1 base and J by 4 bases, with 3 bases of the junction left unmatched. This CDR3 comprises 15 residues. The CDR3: CASSVYSGGYNEQFF. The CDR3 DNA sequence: TGTGCCAGCAGCGTATACAGCGGGGGGTACAATGAGCAGTTCTTC. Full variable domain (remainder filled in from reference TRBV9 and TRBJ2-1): DSGVTQTPKHLITATGQRVTLRCSPRSGDLSVYWYQQSLDQGLQFLIQYYNGEERAKGNILERFSAQQFPDLHSELNLSSLELGDSALYFCASSVYSGGYNEQFFGPGTRLTVL.

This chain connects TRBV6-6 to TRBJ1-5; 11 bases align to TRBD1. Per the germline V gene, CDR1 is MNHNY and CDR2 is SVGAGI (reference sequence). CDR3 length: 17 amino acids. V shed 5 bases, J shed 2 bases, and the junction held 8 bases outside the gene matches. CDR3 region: CASSPGTGGLGNQPQHF. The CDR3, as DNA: TGTGCCAGCAGTCCCGGGACAGGGGGTTTAGGCAATCAGCCCCAGCATTTT.

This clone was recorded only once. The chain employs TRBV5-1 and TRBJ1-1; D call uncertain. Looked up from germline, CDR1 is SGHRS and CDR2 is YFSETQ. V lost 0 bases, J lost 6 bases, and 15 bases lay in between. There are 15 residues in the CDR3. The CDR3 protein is CASSLAVLDVAEAFF. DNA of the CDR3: TGCGCCAGCAGCTTGGCCGTCTTGGACGTCGCTGAAGCTTTCTTT.

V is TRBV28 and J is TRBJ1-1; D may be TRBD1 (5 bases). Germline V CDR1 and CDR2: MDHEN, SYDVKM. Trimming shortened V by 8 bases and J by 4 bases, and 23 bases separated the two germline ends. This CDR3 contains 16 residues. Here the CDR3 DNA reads TGTGCCAGCGGTAGCTTCGGGGCCCTTCTGGGCACTGAAGCTTTCTTT. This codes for CASGSFGALLGTEAFF. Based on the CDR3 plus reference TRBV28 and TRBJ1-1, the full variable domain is DVKVTQSSRYLVKRTGEKVFLECVQDMDHENMFWYRQDPGLGLRLIYFSYDVKMKEKGDIPEGYSVSREKKERFSLILESASTNQTSMYLCASGSFGALLGTEAFFGQGTRLTVV.

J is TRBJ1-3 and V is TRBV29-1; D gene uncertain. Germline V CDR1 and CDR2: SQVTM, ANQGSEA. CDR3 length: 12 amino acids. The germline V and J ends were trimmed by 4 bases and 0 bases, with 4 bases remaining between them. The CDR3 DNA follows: TGCAGCGTTGGAGTCTCTGGAAACACCATATATTTT. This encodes CSVGVSGNTIYF.

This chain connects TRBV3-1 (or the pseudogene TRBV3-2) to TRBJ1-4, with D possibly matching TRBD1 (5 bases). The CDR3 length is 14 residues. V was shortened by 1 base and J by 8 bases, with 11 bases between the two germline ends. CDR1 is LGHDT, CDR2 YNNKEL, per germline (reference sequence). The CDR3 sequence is CASSQGPSGEKLFF. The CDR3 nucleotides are TGTGCCAGCAGCCAAGGGCCCTCAGGGGAAAAACTGTTTTTT.

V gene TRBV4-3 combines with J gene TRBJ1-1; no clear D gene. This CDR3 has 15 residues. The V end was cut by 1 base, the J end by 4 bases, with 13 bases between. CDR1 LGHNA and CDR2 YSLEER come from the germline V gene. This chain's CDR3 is CASSQAHKESTEAFF. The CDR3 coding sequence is TGCGCCAGCAGCCAAGCACACAAGGAGAGCACTGAAGCTTTCTTT.

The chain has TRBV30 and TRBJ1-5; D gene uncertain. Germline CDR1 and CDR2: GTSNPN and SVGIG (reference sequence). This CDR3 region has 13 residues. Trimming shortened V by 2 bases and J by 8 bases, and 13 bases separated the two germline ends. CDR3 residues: CAWSRQDGKPQHF. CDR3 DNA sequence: TGTGCCTGGAGTCGGCAGGATGGGAAGCCCCAGCATTTT.

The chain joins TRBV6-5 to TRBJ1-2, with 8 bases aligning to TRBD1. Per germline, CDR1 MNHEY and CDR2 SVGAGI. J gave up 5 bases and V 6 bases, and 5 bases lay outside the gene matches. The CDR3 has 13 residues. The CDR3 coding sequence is TGTGCCAGCAGCAAAGACAGGGGATATGGCTACACCTTC. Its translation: CASSKDRGYGYTF.

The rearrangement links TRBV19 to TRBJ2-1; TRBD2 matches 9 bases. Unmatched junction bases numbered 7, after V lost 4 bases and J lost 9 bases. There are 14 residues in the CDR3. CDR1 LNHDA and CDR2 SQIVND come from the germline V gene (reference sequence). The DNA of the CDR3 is TGTGCCAGTAGTACTAGCGGGGAATCCAGTGAGCAGTTCTTC. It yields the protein CASSTSGESSEQFF. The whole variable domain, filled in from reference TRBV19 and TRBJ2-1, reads DGGITQSPKYLFRKEGQNVTLSCEQNLNHDAMYWYRQDPGQGLRLIYYSQIVNDFQKGDIAEGYSVSREKKESFPLTVTSAQKNPTAFYLCASSTSGESSEQFFGPGTRLTVL.

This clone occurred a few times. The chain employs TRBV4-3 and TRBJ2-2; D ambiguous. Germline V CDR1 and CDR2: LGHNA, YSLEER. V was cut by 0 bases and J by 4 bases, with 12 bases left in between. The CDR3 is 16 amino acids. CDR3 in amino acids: CASSQDRRTLTGELFF. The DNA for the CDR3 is TGCGCCAGCAGCCAAGACCGCAGGACCCTCACCGGGGAGCTGTTTTTT.

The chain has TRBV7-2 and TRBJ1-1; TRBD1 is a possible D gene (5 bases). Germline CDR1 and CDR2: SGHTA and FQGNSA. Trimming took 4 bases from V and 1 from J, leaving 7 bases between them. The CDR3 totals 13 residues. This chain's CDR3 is CASSWDRNTEAFF. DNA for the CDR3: TGTGCCAGCAGCTGGGACCGGAACACTGAAGCTTTCTTT.

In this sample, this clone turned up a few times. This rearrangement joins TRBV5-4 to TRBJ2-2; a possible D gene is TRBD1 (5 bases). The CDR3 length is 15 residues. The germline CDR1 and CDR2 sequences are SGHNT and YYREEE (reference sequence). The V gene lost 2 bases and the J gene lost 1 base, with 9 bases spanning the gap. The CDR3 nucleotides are TGTGCCAGCAGCTTTGGGCAGGGGAACACCGGGGAGCTGTTTTTT. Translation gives CASSFGQGNTGELFF. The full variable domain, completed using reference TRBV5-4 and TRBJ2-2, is ETGVTQSPTHLIKTRGQQVTLRCSSQSGHNTVSWYQQALGQGPQFIFQYYREEENGRGNFPPRFSGLQFPNYSSELNVNALELDDSALYLCASSFGQGNTGELFFGEGSRLTVL.

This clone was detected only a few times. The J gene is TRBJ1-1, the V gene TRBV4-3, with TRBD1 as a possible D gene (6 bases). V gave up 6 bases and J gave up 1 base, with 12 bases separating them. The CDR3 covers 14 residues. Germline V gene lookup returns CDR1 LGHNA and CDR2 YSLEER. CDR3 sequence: CASRQQGGNTEAFF. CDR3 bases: TGCGCCAGCAGACAACAGGGAGGGAACACTGAAGCTTTCTTT.

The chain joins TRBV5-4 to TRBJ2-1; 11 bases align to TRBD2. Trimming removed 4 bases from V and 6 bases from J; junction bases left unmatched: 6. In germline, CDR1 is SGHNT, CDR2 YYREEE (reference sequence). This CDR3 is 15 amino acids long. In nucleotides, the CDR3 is TGTGCCAGCAGCCATAGCGGGGGGGCGTCCAATGAGCAGTTCTTC. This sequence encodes CASSHSGGASNEQFF.

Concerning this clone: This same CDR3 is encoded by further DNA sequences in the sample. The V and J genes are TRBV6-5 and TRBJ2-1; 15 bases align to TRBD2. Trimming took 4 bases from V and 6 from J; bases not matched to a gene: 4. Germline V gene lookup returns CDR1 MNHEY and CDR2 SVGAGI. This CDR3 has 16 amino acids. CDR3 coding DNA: TGTGCCAGCAGTTCGGGACTAGCGGGGGGAGCCAATGAGCAGTTCTTC. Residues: CASSSGLAGGANEQFF.